A single sample gave rise to the 20 T cell receptor beta chains below, sequenced in a study of T-cell memory formation after mild COVID-19. A single record per CDR3 protein comes from TCRdb applying MiXCR to the 5' RACE reads. The sample comprises approximately 44,000 distinct CDR3 sequences, 7.3% of which are singletons, and approximately 1.5% rests with the top ten. Sample: PBMCs or a T cell subset sorted from them (not recorded which). The origin of the receptors is a man aged 18 to 30 who had mild COVID-19 (a few samples of this study predate the infection). Cell type and time point are not known.

The gene calls are TRBV5-1 and TRBJ2-3; the D gene is possibly TRBD2 (6 bases). CDR3 length: 17 residues. Germline CDR1 reads SGHRS; CDR2 reads YFSETQ. V lost 4 bases, J lost 1 base, and 19 bases lay in between. The CDR3 spells CASSPRGTPTRTDTQYF. CDR3 sequence (DNA): TGCGCCAGCAGCCCCCGCGGGACCCCTACCCGCACAGATACGCAGTATTTT.

The V call is TRBV6-5, the J call TRBJ2-5, with TRBD1 matching 7 bases. From germline, CDR1 is MNHEY and CDR2 SVGAGI. This CDR3 has 14 residues. The J segment lost 2 bases and the V segment lost 2 bases, leaving 2 bases of the junction unmatched. The CDR3 nucleotides are TGTGCCAGCAGTTACGGGGACAGACAAGAGACCCAGTACTTC. Protein sequence: CASSYGDRQETQYF.

The sample holds many counts of this clonotype. The chain joins TRBV15 to TRBJ2-4, with D perhaps TRBD2 (6 bases). Trimming left V 8 bases short and J 8 bases short, with 19 bases between. Germline CDR1 reads LNHNV; CDR2 reads YYDKDF (reference sequence). The CDR3 has 14 residues. The CDR3 DNA sequence: TGTGCCACCGGCCGTGGGGCGGGGCCGGACATTCAGTACTTC. Its protein product is CATGRGAGPDIQYF.

This clonotype was counted at least ten times. This chain connects TRBV7-2 to TRBJ1-4; D ambiguous. This CDR3 spans 17 amino acids. Germline CDR1 is SGHTA and CDR2 is FQGNSA. Trimming pared 3 bases from V and 4 bases from J, leaving 18 bases between. Here the CDR3 DNA reads TGTGCCAGCAGCTTCGGGCCTTGGAGGCGCTTTAATGAAAAACTGTTTTTT. Its protein is CASSFGPWRRFNEKLFF.

The J gene is TRBJ2-2, the V gene TRBV5-1; D gene unclear. The CDR3 runs to 15 residues. V dropped 0 bases and J dropped 4 bases, with 10 bases sitting between them. The germline V gene encodes CDR1 SGHRS and CDR2 YFSETQ. Written as DNA, the CDR3 is TGCGCCAGCAGCTTGGAAGTGTCAGGCACCGGGGAGCTGTTTTTT. The encoded protein is CASSLEVSGTGELFF.

The chain links TRBV20-1 to TRBJ2-2; 10 nucleotides line up with TRBD2. The junction had 9 bases not matched to a gene; V was cut back by 5 bases and J by 6 bases. Germline CDR1 DFQATT, CDR2 SNEGSKA (reference sequence). This CDR3 region has 15 residues. CDR3 DNA: TGCAGTGCTCCCTCACTAGCGGGGCTACCCGGGGAGCTGTTTTTT. Translating it yields CSAPSLAGLPGELFF.

This clonotype turned up a few times. V usage is TRBV5-1 and J usage is TRBJ2-7; 8 bases match TRBD1. V dropped 7 bases and J dropped 2; count of bases not matched to a gene: 5. The CDR3 covers 13 residues. The V gene's germline CDR1 is SGHRS and CDR2 YFSETQ. This chain's CDR3 is CASGSTGAYEQYF. CDR3 nucleotides: TGCGCCAGCGGGTCGACAGGGGCCTACGAGCAGTACTTC.

This clonotype was recorded at least ten times. The rearrangement uses TRBV7-6 and TRBJ2-7; D is undetermined. The CDR3 has 13 amino acids. CDR1 is SGHVS and CDR2 is FNYEAQ in the germline V gene. Trimming cost V 1 base and J 0 bases, with 4 bases left between them. CDR3 region: CASSLGLSYEQYF. The CDR3 region has the DNA TGTGCCAGCAGCTTAGGTCTCTCCTACGAGCAGTACTTC.

The chain employs TRBV2 and TRBJ2-7; the D is unclear. Germline values: CDR1 SNHLY, CDR2 FYNNEI. There are 13 residues in the CDR3. V dropped 3 bases and J dropped 3 bases, with 9 bases sitting between them. CDR3 loop: CASSDSQDYEQYV. The DNA for the CDR3 is TGTGCCAGCAGTGATAGCCAGGACTACGAGCAGTACGTC.

The chain couples TRBV7-9 to TRBJ2-1; D unresolved. Deletions cut 2 bases from V and 5 bases from J, with 7 bases between. Per the germline V gene, CDR1 is SEHNR and CDR2 is FQNEAQ (reference sequence). This CDR3 contains 13 residues. The CDR3 spells CASSLLANNEQFF. CDR3 coding DNA: TGTGCCAGCAGCTTATTGGCCAACAATGAGCAGTTCTTC.

The chain employs TRBV6-5 and TRBJ2-5; tentatively, D is TRBD2 (7 bases). The germline CDR1 and CDR2 sequences are MNHEY and SVGAGI. Between the trimmed V and J ends, which lost 2 bases and 5 bases, there was a span of 21 bases. This CDR3 spans 17 amino acids. The CDR3 nucleotides read TGTGCCAGCAGTTACGACGGTTTGAGGGGGGGATTGGAGACCCAGTACTTC. As protein: CASSYDGLRGGLETQYF.

The chain carries TRBV7-2 and TRBJ2-5; D call uncertain. V dropped 3 bases and J dropped 7 bases, with 9 bases sitting between them. CDR3 length: 12 residues. Per germline, CDR1 SGHTA and CDR2 FQGNSA. In DNA form, the CDR3 reads TGTGCCAGCAGCTTTCGTTCAGGGACCCAGTACTTC. Its protein product is CASSFRSGTQYF.

The chain carries TRBV11-2 and TRBJ2-7, with D maybe TRBD1 (7 bases). V was cut by 1 base and J by 3 bases, with 16 bases left in between. CDR3 length equals 16 residues. Germline loops: CDR1 SGHAT, CDR2 FQNNGV. The CDR3 sequence: CASSLVRQGGNYEQYF. As DNA, the CDR3 is TGTGCCAGCAGCTTAGTTCGACAGGGAGGAAACTACGAGCAGTACTTC.

This clonotype was recorded at least ten times. This rearrangement joins TRBV5-1 to TRBJ2-3, with TRBD2 as a possible D gene (6 bases). Germline CDR1 and CDR2: SGHRS and YFSETQ. CDR3 length: 14 residues. V dropped 4 bases and J dropped 2 bases, with 11 bases sitting between them. The CDR3 is CASSLGLITDTQYF. CDR3 coding DNA: TGCGCCAGCAGCCTGGGACTCATCACAGATACGCAGTATTTT. Complete variable domain (other parts from reference TRBV5-1 and TRBJ2-3): KAGVTQTPRYLIKTRGQQVTLSCSPISGHRSVSWYQQTPGQGLQFLFEYFSETQRNKGNFPGRFSGRQFSNSRSEMNVSTLELGDSALYLCASSLGLITDTQYFGPGTRLTVL.

This clonotype was picked up many times. The rearrangement links TRBV7-6 to TRBJ2-1; 14 bases agree with TRBD2. Trimming cost V 3 bases and J 9 bases; bases outside gene matches: 7. The CDR3 covers 16 residues. The germline V gene encodes CDR1 SGHVS and CDR2 FNYEAQ. The chain's CDR3 is CASSFSTSGGAGEQFF. CDR3 sequence (DNA): TGTGCCAGCAGCTTTTCGACTAGCGGGGGGGCCGGTGAGCAGTTCTTC.

V and J are TRBV9 and TRBJ1-6, with D unresolved. Germline V gene lookup returns CDR1 SGDLS and CDR2 YYNGEE. V lost 0 bases and J lost 3, with 7 bases in between. The CDR3 runs 15 residues. The CDR3 protein is CASSVGRFYNSPLHF. The CDR3 DNA follows: TGTGCCAGCAGCGTAGGGCGGTTCTATAATTCACCCCTCCACTTT.

This clonotype was seen at least ten times. This chain connects TRBV7-3 to TRBJ2-2; D is uncertain. The CDR3 extends over 16 amino acids. Germline V gene data show CDR1 as SGHTA and CDR2 as FQGTGA. Trimming removed 2 bases from V and 0 bases from J, with 10 bases in between. The CDR3 DNA follows: TGTGCCAGCAGCTTACGGGCTACCGCGAACACCGGGGAGCTGTTTTTT. Its protein product is CASSLRATANTGELFF.

The V call is TRBV4-1, the J call TRBJ1-2; the match to TRBD1 covers 7 bases. Losses at the gene ends were 0 bases for V and 8 bases for J; bases not matched to a gene: 9. Germline-derived CDR1 and CDR2 are MGHRA and YSYEKL. The CDR3 runs to 15 residues. Written as DNA, the CDR3 is TGCGCCAGCAGCCAAGATTGGCAGGGGGTAGGCGGCTACACCTTC. It translates to CASSQDWQGVGGYTF.

This clonotype appeared many times. The rearrangement links TRBV20-1 to TRBJ2-2; unclear D gene. CDR3 length: 15 amino acids. Germline lookup yields CDR1 DFQATT and CDR2 SNEGSKA (reference sequence). V lost 4 bases and J lost 4, with 16 bases in between. The CDR3 sequence is CSATNPRGRTGELFF. CDR3 coding DNA: TGCAGTGCTACGAATCCTCGCGGCCGCACCGGGGAGCTGTTTTTT.

At least ten counts were recorded for this clonotype. This chain connects TRBV4-3 to TRBJ2-5; 10 bases are shared with TRBD1. CDR3 length: 14 amino acids. J was trimmed by 5 bases and V by 5 bases; bases with no gene match: 5. Germline V gene data show CDR1 as LGHNA and CDR2 as YSLEER. CDR3: CASSNRDRGETQYF. CDR3 coding DNA: TGCGCCAGCAGCAACCGGGACAGGGGCGAGACCCAGTACTTC.